These 26 T cell receptor beta chains originate from one sample sequenced in a study of control samples from healthy donors and cancer patients. Libraries were prepared by immunoSEQ multiplex PCR; TCRdb keeps only in-frame clonotypes and omits some of them. The sample carries 100,000 to 150,000 clones, roughly 84% recorded once. Sample: blood. These receptors originate from a man aged 18-30 years in good health.

The chain joins TRBV21-1 to TRBJ2-1; the table's D call TRBD2 went unverified against the DNA. TRBV21-1 is assigned pseudogene status. The CDR3 is 13 amino acids. CDR3 amino acids: CARRRGQINEQFF. The CDR3 nucleotides are TGTGCCAGGAGGCGGGGCCAGATCAATGAGCAGTTCTTC.

This rearrangement joins TRBV27 to TRBJ2-5; D may be TRBD2 (5 bases). Germline V lookup: CDR1 MNHEY, CDR2 SMNVEV (reference sequence). CDR3 length equals 15 residues. V shed 3 bases and J shed 5 bases, with 16 bases lying between them. This CDR3 reads CASSFPDFYVETQYF. DNA of the CDR3: TGTGCCAGCAGTTTCCCGGACTTTTACGTGGAGACCCAGTACTTC.

This clone was counted a few times. The chain carries TRBV5-4 and TRBJ1-1; D is uncertain. The length of the CDR3 is 13 residues. Trimming shortened V by 7 bases and J by 5 bases, and 15 bases separated the two germline ends. Germline loops: CDR1 SGHNT, CDR2 YYREEE (reference sequence). CDR3 bases: TGTGCCAGCGACAAGAAGGGTGGAACTGAAGCTTTCTTT. Translation gives CASDKKGGTEAFF.

This chain joins TRBV28 and TRBJ2-5; 9 positions agree with TRBD1. The V and J ends lost 2 bases and 5 bases, in that order; junction bases with no gene match: 3. The CDR3 spans 14 residues. Germline lookup yields CDR1 MDHEN and CDR2 SYDVKM. In nucleotides, the CDR3 is TGTGCCAGCAGTTTAAACAGGGGGCAGGAGACCCAGTACTTC. Its protein is CASSLNRGQETQYF.

Only one count was recorded for this clone. The chain recombines TRBV4-3 with TRBJ2-1; weak D call: TRBD2 (6 bases). Germline-derived CDR1 and CDR2 are LGHNA and YSLEER. The CDR3 consists of 13 residues. V was cut by 1 base and J by 9 bases, with 10 bases left in between. The CDR3 here is CASSQVPRGEQFF. As DNA, the CDR3 is TGCGCCAGCAGCCAAGTTCCGCGGGGTGAGCAGTTCTTC.

The CDR3 is CASSSRDRGRTGELFF. DNA of the CDR3: TGCGCCAGCAGCTCCCGGGACAGGGGGAGGACCGGGGAGCTGTTTTTT. This sequence joins TRBV5-1 and TRBJ2-2; 11 positions agree with TRBD1. This CDR3 has 16 amino acids. V lost 3 bases and J lost 5; bases outside the gene matches: 6. The germline gives CDR1 SGHRS, CDR2 YFSETQ.

The chain employs TRBV24-1 and TRBJ2-3, with TRBD2 matching over 7 bases. V dropped 0 bases and J dropped 7; count of bases not matched to a gene: 3. CDR3 size: 14 residues. From germline, CDR1 is KGHDR and CDR2 SFDVKD. The DNA of the CDR3 is TGTGCCACCAGTGATTTGGGGCGGGGGAATACGCAGTATTTT. Protein: CATSDLGRGNTQYF.

This chain links TRBV29-1 with TRBJ2-3; unclear D gene. CDR3 length equals 15 residues. Per germline, CDR1 SQVTM and CDR2 ANQGSEA. Trimming removed 0 bases from V and 2 bases from J, with 12 bases in between. The CDR3 spells CSVEDRRWDTDTQYF. DNA of the CDR3: TGCAGCGTTGAAGATCGCCGGTGGGACACAGATACGCAGTATTTT.

This clone rates as medium-sized. CDR3 protein: CATSEGNEQYF. DNA of the CDR3: TGTGCCACCAGTGAAGGAAACGAGCAGTACTTC. V gene TRBV24-1 combines with J gene TRBJ2-7; D unresolved. This CDR3 has 11 amino acids. The V gene lost 4 bases and the J gene lost 5 bases, with 5 bases spanning the gap. Germline CDR1 reads KGHDR; CDR2 reads SFDVKD.

V usage is TRBV4-3 and J usage is TRBJ1-5; no firm D call. V lost 1 base and J lost 2, with 9 bases in between. In germline, CDR1 is LGHNA, CDR2 YSLEER. CDR3 length equals 15 residues. The CDR3 bases are TGCGCCAGCAGCCAAGGCGGAAGTGGCAATCAGCCCCAGCATTTT. Translated: CASSQGGSGNQPQHF.

The J gene is TRBJ2-1, the V gene TRBV2; possible D gene TRBD2, 5 bases. The V end lost 10 bases, the J end lost 8 bases, and 15 bases lay between the germline ends. This CDR3 is built from 12 residues. Germline values: CDR1 SNHLY, CDR2 FYNNEI. The CDR3: CATKTNSDEQFF. The CDR3 bases are TGTGCCACCAAGACTAATTCCGATGAGCAGTTCTTC.

The genes are TRBV6-5 and TRBJ2-7; D perhaps matches TRBD1 (5 bases). The CDR3 is made up of 16 amino acids. CDR1 and CDR2 (germline): MNHEY, SVGAGI. V lost 0 bases to trimming and J lost 5 bases, with 17 bases between them. In DNA form, the CDR3 reads TGTGCCAGCAGTTACTCAGTAGGGGCAGGGATAAACGAGCAGTACTTC. Protein: CASSYSVGAGINEQYF.

This chain connects TRBV5-1 to TRBJ2-3, with 11 bases identical to TRBD2. This CDR3 contains 15 residues. Unmatched junction bases numbered 2, after V lost 5 bases and J lost 0 bases. CDR1 and CDR2 from the germline V gene are SGHRS and YFSETQ. As DNA, the CDR3 is TGCGCCAGCAGGGTAGCGGGAGGGAGCACAGATACGCAGTATTTT. This codes for CASRVAGGSTDTQYF. The variable domain in full, with the rest retrieved from reference TRBV5-1 and TRBJ2-3, is KAGVTQTPRYLIKTRGQQVTLSCSPISGHRSVSWYQQTPGQGLQFLFEYFSETQRNKGNFPGRFSGRQFSNSRSEMNVSTLELGDSALYLCASRVAGGSTDTQYFGPGTRLTVL.

The rearrangement joins TRBV19 to TRBJ2-3; TRBD2 matches 10 bases. Germline V gives CDR1 LNHDA, CDR2 SQIVND (reference sequence). Germline trimming cut 3 bases from V and 1 base from J; bases unmatched to any gene: 4. This CDR3 spans 16 amino acids. CDR3 protein: CASSIRLAGRTDTQYF. The CDR3 coding sequence is TGTGCCAGTAGTATCCGACTAGCGGGCCGCACAGATACGCAGTATTTT.

The rearrangement joins TRBV7-9 to TRBJ2-7; 8 nucleotides align to TRBD1. V was pared by 5 bases and J by 4 bases, with 7 bases of the junction left unmatched. CDR3 size: 14 residues. The germline gives CDR1 SEHNR, CDR2 FQNEAQ (reference sequence). The CDR3 loop reads CASSGTGGKYEQYF. The DNA of the CDR3 is TGTGCCAGCAGCGGTACAGGGGGAAAGTACGAGCAGTACTTC.

J is TRBJ2-5 and V is TRBV27, with TRBD1 identical over 8 bases. The CDR3 extends over 16 amino acids. Germline V gene sequence: CDR1 MNHEY, CDR2 SMNVEV (reference sequence). With 2 bases clipped from V and 4 bases from J, the junction kept 9 bases outside the gene matches. Here the CDR3 reads CASSLRTGNAAETQYF. Written as DNA, the CDR3 is TGTGCCAGCAGTTTACGGACAGGGAACGCTGCAGAGACCCAGTACTTC.

The genes are TRBV30 and TRBJ2-5; no clear D gene. Per germline, CDR1 GTSNPN and CDR2 SVGIG (reference sequence). V lost 4 bases and J 1 base, leaving 10 bases between the germline ends. This CDR3 contains 13 residues. The CDR3 reads CAWIGRFQETQYF. DNA for the CDR3: TGTGCCTGGATCGGGCGCTTCCAAGAGACCCAGTACTTC.

This sequence joins TRBV5-1 and TRBJ2-3; no clear D gene. Trimming cost V 2 bases and J 0 bases, with 10 bases left between them. CDR1 is SGHRS and CDR2 is YFSETQ in the germline V gene. The CDR3 sequence is 15 residues long. The CDR3 spells CASSFGRKSTDTQYF. The DNA for the CDR3 is TGCGCCAGCAGCTTCGGCAGGAAGAGCACAGATACGCAGTATTTT.

This clone was counted between two and nine times. The chain links TRBV9 to TRBJ2-3, with D tentatively TRBD2 (5 bases). The V end lost 0 bases, the J end lost 2 bases, and 13 bases lay between the germline ends. Per the germline V gene, CDR1 is SGDLS and CDR2 is YYNGEE. This CDR3 has 16 amino acids. In DNA form, the CDR3 reads TGTGCCAGCAGCGTAGATAGAGCGGCGGTCACAGATACGCAGTATTTT. It yields the protein CASSVDRAAVTDTQYF.

The chain has TRBV20-1 and TRBJ2-1, with 7 bases that match TRBD2. The CDR3 length is 11 residues. CDR1 and CDR2 (germline): DFQATT, SNEGSKA (reference sequence). V gave up 4 bases and J gave up 9 bases; unmatched junction bases: 3. The CDR3 DNA reads as TGCAGTGCTACCCGGACTAGTGAGCAGTTCTTC. It yields the protein CSATRTSEQFF.

The rearrangement joins TRBV3-1 (or the pseudogene TRBV3-2) to TRBJ2-7, with unresolved D. There are 11 residues in the CDR3. Germline V gene lookup returns CDR1 LGHDT and CDR2 YNNKEL (reference sequence). Trimming shortened V by 1 base and J by 6 bases, and 4 bases separated the two germline ends. CDR3 bases: TGTGCCAGCAGCCAAGTATCCGAGCAGTACTTC. Translation gives CASSQVSEQYF.

This clone was observed a handful of times. The chain links TRBV2 to TRBJ1-5; D is unresolved. The CDR3 sequence is 12 residues long. The germline CDR1 and CDR2 sequences are SNHLY and FYNNEI. Trimming removed 4 bases at V and 5 bases at J, with 6 bases between. CDR3 nucleotides: TGTGCCAGCAGTGTTGGTGATCAGCCCCAGCATTTT. Its protein is CASSVGDQPQHF. The whole variable domain, remainder taken from reference TRBV2 and TRBJ1-5, is EPEVTQTPSHQVTQMGQEVILRCVPISNHLYFYWYRQILGQKVEFLVSFYNNEISEKSEIFDDQFSVERPDGSNFTLKIRSTKLEDSAMYFCASSVGDQPQHFGDGTRLSIL.

The gene calls are TRBV18 and TRBJ1-1; TRBD1 might be the D (5 bases). The CDR3 runs 12 residues. Germline V lookup: CDR1 KGHSH, CDR2 LQKENI. V was clipped by 6 bases and J by 7 bases, with 12 bases between them. DNA for the CDR3: TGTGCCAGCTCCAACCGGGGCGGTGAAGCTTTCTTT. This codes for CASSNRGGEAFF.

The rearrangement links TRBV28 to TRBJ1-5; maybe TRBD1 (6 bases). The germline V gene has CDR1 MDHEN and CDR2 SYDVKM. The CDR3 is 15 residues long. Trimming stripped 2 bases from V and 2 bases from J, with 10 bases between. For the CDR3, the DNA is TGTGCCAGCAGTTTACATTCAGGGGGCAATCAGCCCCAGCATTTT. Protein: CASSLHSGGNQPQHF. The full variable domain, its missing parts supplied by reference TRBV28 and TRBJ1-5, is DVKVTQSSRYLVKRTGEKVFLECVQDMDHENMFWYRQDPGLGLRLIYFSYDVKMKEKGDIPEGYSVSREKKERFSLILESASTNQTSMYLCASSLHSGGNQPQHFGDGTRLSIL.

The rearrangement links TRBV5-1 to TRBJ1-5; D ambiguous. V was clipped by 0 bases and J by 1 base, with 14 bases between them. Germline V CDR1 and CDR2: SGHRS, YFSETQ. There are 17 residues in the CDR3. In nucleotides, the CDR3 is TGCGCCAGCAGCTTGGTCCCGGTAGGGTCCAGCAATCAGCCCCAGCATTTT. This codes for CASSLVPVGSSNQPQHF.

The chain joins TRBV5-1 to TRBJ1-1; D call uncertain. Between the trimmed V and J ends, which lost 0 bases and 6 bases, there was a span of 9 bases. In germline, CDR1 is SGHRS, CDR2 YFSETQ. The CDR3 length is 13 residues. CDR3 residues: CASSLDAGAEAFF. The CDR3 DNA sequence: TGCGCCAGCAGCTTGGACGCGGGCGCTGAAGCTTTCTTT.